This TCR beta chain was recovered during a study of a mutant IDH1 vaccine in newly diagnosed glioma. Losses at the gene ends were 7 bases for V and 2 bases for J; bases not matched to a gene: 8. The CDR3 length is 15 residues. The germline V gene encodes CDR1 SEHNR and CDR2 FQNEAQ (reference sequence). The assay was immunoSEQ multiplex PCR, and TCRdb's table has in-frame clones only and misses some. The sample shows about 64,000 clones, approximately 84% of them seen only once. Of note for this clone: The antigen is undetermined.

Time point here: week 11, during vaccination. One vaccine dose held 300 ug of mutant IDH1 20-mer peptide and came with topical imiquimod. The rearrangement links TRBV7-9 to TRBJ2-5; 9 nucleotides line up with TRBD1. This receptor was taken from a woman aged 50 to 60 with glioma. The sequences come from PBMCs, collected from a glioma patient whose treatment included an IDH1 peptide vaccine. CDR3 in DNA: TGTGCCAGCACCTTGGGACAGGGAGTTCAAGAGACCCAGTACTTC. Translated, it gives CASTLGQGVQETQYF.